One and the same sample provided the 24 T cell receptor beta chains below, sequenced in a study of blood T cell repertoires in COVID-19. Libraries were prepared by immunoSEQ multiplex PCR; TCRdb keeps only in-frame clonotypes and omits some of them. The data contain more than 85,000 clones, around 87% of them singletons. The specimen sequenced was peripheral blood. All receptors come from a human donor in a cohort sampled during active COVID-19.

CDR3 residues: CASSYTQGNSNQPQHF. CDR3 sequence (DNA): TGTGCCAGCAGTTACACACAGGGAAATAGCAATCAGCCCCAGCATTTT. V and J are TRBV6-6 and TRBJ1-5; D may be TRBD1 (6 bases). The germline V gene encodes CDR1 MNHNY and CDR2 SVGAGI (reference sequence). This CDR3 spans 16 amino acids. V lost 2 bases and J lost 0, with 11 bases in between.

CDR3 protein: CATSSGGGNTIYF. CDR3 DNA sequence: TGTGCCACCAGTAGCGGCGGCGGAAACACCATATATTTT. V gene TRBV15 combines with J gene TRBJ1-3; the D is unclear. In germline, CDR1 is LNHNV, CDR2 YYDKDF (reference sequence). This CDR3 spans 13 amino acids. V lost 6 bases and J lost 4, with 10 bases in between.

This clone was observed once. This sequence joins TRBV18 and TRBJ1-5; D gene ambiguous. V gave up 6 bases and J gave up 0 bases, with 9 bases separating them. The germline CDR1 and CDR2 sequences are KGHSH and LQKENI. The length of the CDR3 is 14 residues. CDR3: CASSPQDSNQPQHF. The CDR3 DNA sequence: TGTGCCAGCTCGCCCCAGGATAGCAATCAGCCCCAGCATTTT. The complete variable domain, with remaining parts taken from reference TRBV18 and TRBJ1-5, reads NAGVMQNPRHLVRRRGQEARLRCSPMKGHSHVYWYRQLPEEGLKFMVYLQKENIIDESGMPKERFSAEFPKEGPSILRIQQVVRGDSAAYFCASSPQDSNQPQHFGDGTRLSIL.

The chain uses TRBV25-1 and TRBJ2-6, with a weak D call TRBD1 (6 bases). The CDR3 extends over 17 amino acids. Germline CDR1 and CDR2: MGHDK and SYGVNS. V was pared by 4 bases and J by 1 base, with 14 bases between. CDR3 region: CASSGRQVSSGANVLTF. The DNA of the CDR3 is TGTGCCAGCAGTGGTAGACAGGTTTCTTCTGGGGCCAACGTCCTGACTTTC.

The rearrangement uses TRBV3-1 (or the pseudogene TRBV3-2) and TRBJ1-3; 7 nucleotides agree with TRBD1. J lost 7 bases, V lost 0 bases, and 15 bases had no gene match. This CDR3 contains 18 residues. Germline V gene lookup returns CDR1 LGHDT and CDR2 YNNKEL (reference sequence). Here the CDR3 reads CASSQELTGVSYRNTIYF. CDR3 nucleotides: TGTGCCAGCAGCCAAGAATTAACAGGGGTATCCTACAGGAACACCATATATTTT.

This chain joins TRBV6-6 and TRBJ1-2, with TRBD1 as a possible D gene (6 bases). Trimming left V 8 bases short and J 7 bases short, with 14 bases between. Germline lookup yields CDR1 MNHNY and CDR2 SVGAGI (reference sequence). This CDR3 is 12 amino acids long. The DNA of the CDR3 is TGTGCCAGCGGGGTGGGGGCCGCTGGCTACACCTTC. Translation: CASGVGAAGYTF.

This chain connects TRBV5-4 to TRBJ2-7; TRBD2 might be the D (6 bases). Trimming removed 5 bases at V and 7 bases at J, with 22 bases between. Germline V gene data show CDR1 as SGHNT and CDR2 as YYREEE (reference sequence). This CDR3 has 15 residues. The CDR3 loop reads CASRPQGGGFWEQYF. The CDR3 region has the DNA TGTGCCAGCAGGCCCCAGGGCGGAGGGTTCTGGGAGCAGTACTTC. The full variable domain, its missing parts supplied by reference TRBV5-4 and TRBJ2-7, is ETGVTQSPTHLIKTRGQQVTLRCSSQSGHNTVSWYQQALGQGPQFIFQYYREEENGRGNFPPRFSGLQFPNYSSELNVNALELDDSALYLCASRPQGGGFWEQYFGPGTRLTVT.

CDR3 sequence: CSASPDRLNTEAFF. The CDR3 DNA reads as TGCAGTGCTAGTCCGGACAGATTGAACACTGAAGCTTTCTTT. This sequence joins TRBV20-1 and TRBJ1-1; the D gene is possibly TRBD1 (6 bases). CDR1 is DFQATT, CDR2 SNEGSKA, per germline (reference sequence). CDR3 length: 14 amino acids. V was shortened by 3 bases and J by 0 bases, with 11 bases between the two germline ends.

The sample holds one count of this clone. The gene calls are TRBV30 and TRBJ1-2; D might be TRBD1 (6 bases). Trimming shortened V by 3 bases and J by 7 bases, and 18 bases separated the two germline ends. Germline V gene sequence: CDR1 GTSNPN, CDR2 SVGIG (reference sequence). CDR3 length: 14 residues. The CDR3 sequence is CAWSEGIQGGGYTF. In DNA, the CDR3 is TGTGCCTGGAGCGAGGGGATACAGGGTGGTGGCTACACCTTC.

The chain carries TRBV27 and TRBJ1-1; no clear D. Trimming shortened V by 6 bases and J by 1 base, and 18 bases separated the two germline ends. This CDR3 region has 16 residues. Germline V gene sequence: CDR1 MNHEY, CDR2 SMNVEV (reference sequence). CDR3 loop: CASRERAAGWNTEAFF. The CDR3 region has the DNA TGTGCCAGCAGGGAGAGGGCCGCGGGGTGGAACACTGAAGCTTTCTTT.

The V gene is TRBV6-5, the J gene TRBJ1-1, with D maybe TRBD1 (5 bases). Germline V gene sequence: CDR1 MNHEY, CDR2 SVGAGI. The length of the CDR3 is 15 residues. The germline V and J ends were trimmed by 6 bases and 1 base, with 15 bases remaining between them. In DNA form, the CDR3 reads TGTGCCAGCAGCGAGGCAAGGAGGGGGAACACTGAAGCTTTCTTT. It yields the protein CASSEARRGNTEAFF.

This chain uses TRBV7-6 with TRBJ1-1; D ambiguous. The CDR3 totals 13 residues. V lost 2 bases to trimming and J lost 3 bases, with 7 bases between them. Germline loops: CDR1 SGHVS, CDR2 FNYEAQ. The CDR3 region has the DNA TGTGCCAGCAGCTTAAATTCGTACACTGAAGCTTTCTTT. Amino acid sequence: CASSLNSYTEAFF. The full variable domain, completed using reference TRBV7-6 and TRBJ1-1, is GAGVSQSPRYKVTKRGQDVALRCDPISGHVSLYWYRQALGQGPEFLTYFNYEAQQDKSGLPNDRFSAERPEGSISTLTIQRTEQRDSAMYRCASSLNSYTEAFFGQGTRLTVV.

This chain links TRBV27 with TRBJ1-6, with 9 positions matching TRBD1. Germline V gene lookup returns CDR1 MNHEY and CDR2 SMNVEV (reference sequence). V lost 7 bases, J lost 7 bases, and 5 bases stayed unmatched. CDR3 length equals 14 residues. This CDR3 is CASMAGTGNSPLHF. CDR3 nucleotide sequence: TGTGCCAGCATGGCCGGGACAGGGAATTCACCCCTCCACTTT.

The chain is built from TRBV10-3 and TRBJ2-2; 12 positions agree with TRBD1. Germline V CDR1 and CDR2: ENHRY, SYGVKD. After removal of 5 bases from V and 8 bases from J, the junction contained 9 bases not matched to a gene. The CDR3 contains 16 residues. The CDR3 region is CAISSPGQGAFGELFF. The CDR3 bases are TGTGCCATCAGTTCACCGGGACAGGGGGCGTTTGGGGAGCTGTTTTTT.

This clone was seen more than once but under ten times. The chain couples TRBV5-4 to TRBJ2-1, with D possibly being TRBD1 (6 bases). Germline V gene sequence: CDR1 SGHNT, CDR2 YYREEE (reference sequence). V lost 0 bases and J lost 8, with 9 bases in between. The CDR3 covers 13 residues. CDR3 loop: CASSLVGGDEQFF. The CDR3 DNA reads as TGTGCCAGCAGCTTGGTAGGGGGAGATGAGCAGTTCTTC.

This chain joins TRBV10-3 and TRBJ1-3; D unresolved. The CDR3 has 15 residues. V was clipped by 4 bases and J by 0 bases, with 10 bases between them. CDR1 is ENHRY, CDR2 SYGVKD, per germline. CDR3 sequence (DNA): TGTGCCATCAGTGGATGGGCCTTCTCTGGAAACACCATATATTTT. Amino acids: CAISGWAFSGNTIYF.

CDR3 in DNA: TGCAGTGCTAGTGATACAGGGGGCTCTGGAAACACCATATATTTT. Its translation is CSASDTGGSGNTIYF. The rearrangement links TRBV20-1 to TRBJ1-3, with 8 bases aligning to TRBD1. After removal of 3 bases from V and 0 bases from J, the junction contained 4 bases not matched to a gene. The CDR3 runs to 15 residues. In germline, CDR1 is DFQATT, CDR2 SNEGSKA (reference sequence).

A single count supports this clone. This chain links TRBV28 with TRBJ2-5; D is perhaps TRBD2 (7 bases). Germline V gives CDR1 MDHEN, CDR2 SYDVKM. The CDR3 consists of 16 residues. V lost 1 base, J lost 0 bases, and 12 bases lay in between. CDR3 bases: TGTGCCAGCAGTTTATCGGGGGGCCCGTACCAAGAGACCCAGTACTTC. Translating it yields CASSLSGGPYQETQYF.

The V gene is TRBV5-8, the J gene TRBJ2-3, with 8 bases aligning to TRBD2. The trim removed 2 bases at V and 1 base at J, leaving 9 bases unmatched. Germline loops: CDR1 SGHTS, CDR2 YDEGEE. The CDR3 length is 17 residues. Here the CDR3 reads CASSFRGGRLRTDTQYF. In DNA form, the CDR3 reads TGTGCCAGCAGCTTTCGGGGGGGAAGATTACGCACAGATACGCAGTATTTT.

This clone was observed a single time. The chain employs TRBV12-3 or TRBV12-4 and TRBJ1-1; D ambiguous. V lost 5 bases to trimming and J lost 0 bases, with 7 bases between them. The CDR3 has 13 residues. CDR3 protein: CASSRGMNTEAFF. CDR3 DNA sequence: TGTGCCAGCAGTCGCGGGATGAACACTGAAGCTTTCTTT.

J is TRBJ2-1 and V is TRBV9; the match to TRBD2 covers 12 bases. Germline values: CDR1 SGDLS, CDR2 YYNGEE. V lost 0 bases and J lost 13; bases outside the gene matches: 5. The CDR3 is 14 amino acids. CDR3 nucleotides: TGTGCCAGCAGCGTAGATCCTAGCGGGGGGGCACAGTTCTTC. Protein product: CASSVDPSGGAQFF. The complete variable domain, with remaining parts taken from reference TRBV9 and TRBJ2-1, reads DSGVTQTPKHLITATGQRVTLRCSPRSGDLSVYWYQQSLDQGLQFLIQYYNGEERAKGNILERFSAQQFPDLHSELNLSSLELGDSALYFCASSVDPSGGAQFFGPGTRLTVL.

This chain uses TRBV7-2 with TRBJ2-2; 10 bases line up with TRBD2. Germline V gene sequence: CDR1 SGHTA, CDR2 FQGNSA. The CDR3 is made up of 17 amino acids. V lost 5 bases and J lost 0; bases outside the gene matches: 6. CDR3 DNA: TGTGCCAGCAGCCTCATGAGCGGGGGGGCGAACACCGGGGAGCTGTTTTTT. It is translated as CASSLMSGGANTGELFF.

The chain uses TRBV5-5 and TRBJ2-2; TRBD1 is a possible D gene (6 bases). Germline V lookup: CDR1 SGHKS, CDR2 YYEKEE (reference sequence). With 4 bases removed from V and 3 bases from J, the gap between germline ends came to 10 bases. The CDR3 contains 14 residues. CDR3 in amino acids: CASSPRTDTGELFF. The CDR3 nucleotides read TGTGCCAGCAGCCCTAGGACAGACACCGGGGAGCTGTTTTTT. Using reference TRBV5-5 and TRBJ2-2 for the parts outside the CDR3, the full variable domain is DAGVTQSPTHLIKTRGQQVTLRCSPISGHKSVSWYQQVLGQGPQFIFQYYEKEERGRGNFPDRFSARQFPNYSSELNVNALLLGDSALYLCASSPRTDTGELFFGEGSRLTVL.

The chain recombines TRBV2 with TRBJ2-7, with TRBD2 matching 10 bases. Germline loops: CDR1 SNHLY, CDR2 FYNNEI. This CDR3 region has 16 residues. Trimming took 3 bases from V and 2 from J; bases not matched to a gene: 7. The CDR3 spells CASSEGLAGVAYEQYF. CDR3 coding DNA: TGTGCCAGCAGTGAGGGTCTAGCGGGGGTGGCCTACGAGCAGTACTTC.